This TCR beta chain was captured by sequencing in a study of cytomegalovirus exposure and HLA in healthy donors. Primers included in the PCR were 60 Vbeta and 13 Jbeta primers. Libraries were prepared by immunoSEQ multiplex PCR; TCRdb keeps only in-frame clonotypes and omits some of them. The table includes about 170,000 clones, roughly 76% detected once. This CDR3 comprises 17 residues. V lost 1 base and J lost 5, with 18 bases in between. Germline-derived CDR1 and CDR2 are SEHNR and FQNEAQ (reference sequence). The TCR comes from a woman under 30 in good health and CMV-seropositive. The rearrangement joins TRBV7-9 to TRBJ1-3; D possibly corresponds to TRBD1 (6 bases). Sequenced input: PBMCs. CDR3 bases: TGTGCCAGCAGCTTAGTTCAGGGGCTTACGTTGAGAAACACCATATATTTT. This gives the protein CASSLVQGLTLRNTIYF.